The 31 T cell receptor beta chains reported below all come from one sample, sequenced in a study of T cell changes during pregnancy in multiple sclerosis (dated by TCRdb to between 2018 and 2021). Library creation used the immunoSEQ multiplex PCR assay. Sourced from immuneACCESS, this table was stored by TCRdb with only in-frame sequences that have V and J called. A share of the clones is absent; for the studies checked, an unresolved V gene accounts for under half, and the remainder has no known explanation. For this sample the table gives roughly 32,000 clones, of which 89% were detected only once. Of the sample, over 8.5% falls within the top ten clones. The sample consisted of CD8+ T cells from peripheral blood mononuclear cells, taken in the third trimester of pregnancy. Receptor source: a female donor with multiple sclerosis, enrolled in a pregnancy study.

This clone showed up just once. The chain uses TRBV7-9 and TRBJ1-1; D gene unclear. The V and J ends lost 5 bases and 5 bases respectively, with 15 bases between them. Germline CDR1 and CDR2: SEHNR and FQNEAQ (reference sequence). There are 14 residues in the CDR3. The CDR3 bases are TGTGCCAGCAGCCTCACCCGCGTCGGGACTGAAGCTTTCTTT. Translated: CASSLTRVGTEAFF.

The CDR3 here is CASSLAPGRTEAFF. CDR3 nucleotide sequence: TGTGCCAGCAGCTTGGCCCCAGGGAGGACTGAAGCTTTCTTT. V and J are TRBV5-8 and TRBJ1-1, with TRBD1 as a possible D gene (5 bases). The CDR3 totals 14 residues. Germline loops: CDR1 SGHTS, CDR2 YDEGEE. The V end was cut by 0 bases, the J end by 5 bases, with 11 bases between.

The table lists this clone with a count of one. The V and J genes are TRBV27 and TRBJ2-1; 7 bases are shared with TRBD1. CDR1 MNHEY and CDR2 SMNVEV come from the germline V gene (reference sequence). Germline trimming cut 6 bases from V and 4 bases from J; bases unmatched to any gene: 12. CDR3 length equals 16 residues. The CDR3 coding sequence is TGTGCCAGCAGCGATAAGTGGGACAGTCAGTACAATGAGCAGTTCTTC. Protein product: CASSDKWDSQYNEQFF.

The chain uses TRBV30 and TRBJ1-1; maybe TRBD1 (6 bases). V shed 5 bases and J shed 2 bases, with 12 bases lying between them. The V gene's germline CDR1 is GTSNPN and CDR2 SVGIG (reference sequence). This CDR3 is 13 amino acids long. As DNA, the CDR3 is TGTGCCTGGGCCGGCAGGGGAAACACTGAAGCTTTCTTT. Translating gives CAWAGRGNTEAFF.

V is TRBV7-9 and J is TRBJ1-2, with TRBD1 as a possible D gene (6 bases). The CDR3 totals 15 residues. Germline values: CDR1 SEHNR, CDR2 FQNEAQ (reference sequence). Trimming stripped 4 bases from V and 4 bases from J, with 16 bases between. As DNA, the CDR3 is TGTGCCAGCAGCTCTACCCAGGGGATTGGCTATGGCTACACCTTC. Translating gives CASSSTQGIGYGYTF.

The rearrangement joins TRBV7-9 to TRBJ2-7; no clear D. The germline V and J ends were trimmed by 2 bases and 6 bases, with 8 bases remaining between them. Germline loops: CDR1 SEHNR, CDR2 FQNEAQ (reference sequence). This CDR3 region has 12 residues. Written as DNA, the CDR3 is TGTGCCAGCAGCTTAAACCCTACCGAGCAGTACTTC. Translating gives CASSLNPTEQYF.

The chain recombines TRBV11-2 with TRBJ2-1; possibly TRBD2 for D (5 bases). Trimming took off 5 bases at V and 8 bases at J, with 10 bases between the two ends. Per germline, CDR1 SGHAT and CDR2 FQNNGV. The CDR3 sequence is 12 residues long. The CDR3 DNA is TGTGCCAGCAGCCAGCTGGGAGATGAGCAGTTCTTC. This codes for CASSQLGDEQFF.

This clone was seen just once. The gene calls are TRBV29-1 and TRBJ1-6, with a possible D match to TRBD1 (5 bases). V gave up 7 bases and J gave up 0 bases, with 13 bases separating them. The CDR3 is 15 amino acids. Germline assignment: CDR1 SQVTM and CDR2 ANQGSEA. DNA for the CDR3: TGCAGCGGGGGGGAACCTAGCTCCTATAATTCACCCCTCCACTTT. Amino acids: CSGGEPSSYNSPLHF.

The CDR3 DNA sequence: TGTGCCAGCAGTGAAGTCCCGGGACAGGGGGCCTTCTACGAGCAGTACTTC. Protein sequence: CASSEVPGQGAFYEQYF. The chain employs TRBV6-1 and TRBJ2-7; TRBD1 agrees at 12 bases. Per germline, CDR1 MNHNS and CDR2 SASEGT. With 1 base clipped from V and 3 bases from J, the junction kept 7 bases outside the gene matches. The CDR3 is 17 residues long.

The CDR3 loop is CASSPSSYNSPLHF. DNA for the CDR3: TGTGCCAGCTCGCCGAGCTCCTATAATTCACCCCTCCACTTT. The V gene is TRBV27, the J gene TRBJ1-6, with no clear D. Trimming removed 8 bases at V and 0 bases at J, with 8 bases between. Germline V gene sequence: CDR1 MNHEY, CDR2 SMNVEV (reference sequence). This CDR3 has 14 amino acids.

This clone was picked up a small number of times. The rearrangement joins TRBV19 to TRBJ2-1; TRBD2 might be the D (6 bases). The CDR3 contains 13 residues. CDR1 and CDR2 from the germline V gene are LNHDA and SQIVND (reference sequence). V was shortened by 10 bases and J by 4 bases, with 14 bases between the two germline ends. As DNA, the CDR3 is TGTGCCACCTCCTCGGGGGTTTACAATGAGCAGTTCTTC. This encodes CATSSGVYNEQFF.

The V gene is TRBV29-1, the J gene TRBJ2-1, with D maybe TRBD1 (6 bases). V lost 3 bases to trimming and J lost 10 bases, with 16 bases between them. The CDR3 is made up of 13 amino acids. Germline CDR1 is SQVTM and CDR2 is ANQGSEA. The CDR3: CSVDTTGVREQFF. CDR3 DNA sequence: TGCAGCGTTGATACGACAGGTGTTCGGGAGCAGTTCTTC.

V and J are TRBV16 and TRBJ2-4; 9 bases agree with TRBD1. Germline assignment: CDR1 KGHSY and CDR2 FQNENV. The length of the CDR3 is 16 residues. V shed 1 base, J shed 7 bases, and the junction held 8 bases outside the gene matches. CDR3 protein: CASSQFPGQGLNIQYF. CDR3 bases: TGTGCCAGCAGCCAATTTCCGGGACAGGGACTCAACATTCAGTACTTC.

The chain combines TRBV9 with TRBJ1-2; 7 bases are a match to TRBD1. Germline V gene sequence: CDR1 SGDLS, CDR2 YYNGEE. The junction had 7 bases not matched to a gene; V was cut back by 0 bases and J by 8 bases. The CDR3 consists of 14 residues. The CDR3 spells CASSVGGGGRGYTF. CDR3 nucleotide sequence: TGTGCCAGCAGCGTAGGTGGAGGGGGCAGAGGCTACACCTTC.

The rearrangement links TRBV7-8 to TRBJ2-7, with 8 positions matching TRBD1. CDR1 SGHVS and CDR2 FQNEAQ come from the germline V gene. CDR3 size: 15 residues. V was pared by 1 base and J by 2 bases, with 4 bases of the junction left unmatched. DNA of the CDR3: TGTGCCAGCAGCTTAGGAGGGACAGGTACCTACGAGCAGTACTTC. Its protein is CASSLGGTGTYEQYF.

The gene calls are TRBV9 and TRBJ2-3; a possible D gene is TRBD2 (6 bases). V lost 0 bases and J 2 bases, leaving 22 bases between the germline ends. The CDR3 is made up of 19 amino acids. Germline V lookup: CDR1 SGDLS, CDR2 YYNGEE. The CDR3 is CASSVEGRSGLDPTDTQYF. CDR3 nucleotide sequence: TGTGCCAGCAGCGTAGAAGGGAGGAGCGGCCTTGATCCCACAGATACGCAGTATTTT.

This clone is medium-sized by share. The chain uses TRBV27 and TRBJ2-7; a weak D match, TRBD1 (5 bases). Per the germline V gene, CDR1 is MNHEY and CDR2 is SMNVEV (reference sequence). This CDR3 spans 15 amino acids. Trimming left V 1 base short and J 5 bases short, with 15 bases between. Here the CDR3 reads CASSLYAGLSDEQYF. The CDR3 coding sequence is TGTGCCAGCAGTTTATACGCAGGGTTAAGCGACGAGCAGTACTTC.

CDR3 amino acids: CASSEGRGSSYEQYF. CDR3 DNA: TGTGCCAGCAGTGAGGGTCGGGGGAGCTCCTACGAGCAGTACTTC. V gene TRBV2 combines with J gene TRBJ2-7, with TRBD2 as a possible D gene (6 bases). The CDR3 has 15 residues. CDR1 is SNHLY, CDR2 FYNNEI, per germline. The ends were cut back, 3 bases at V and 0 bases at J, with 12 bases in the middle.

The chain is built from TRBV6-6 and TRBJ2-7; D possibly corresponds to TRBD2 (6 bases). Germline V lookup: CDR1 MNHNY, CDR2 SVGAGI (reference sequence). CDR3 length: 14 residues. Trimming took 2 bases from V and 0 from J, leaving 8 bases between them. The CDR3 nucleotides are TGTGCCAGCAGTTACCCCGGGAGCTCCTACGAGCAGTACTTC. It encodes CASSYPGSSYEQYF.

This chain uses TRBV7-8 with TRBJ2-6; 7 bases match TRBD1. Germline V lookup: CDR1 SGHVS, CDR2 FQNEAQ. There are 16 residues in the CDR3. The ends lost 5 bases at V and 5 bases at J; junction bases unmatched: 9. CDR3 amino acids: CASSDRARGWANVLTF. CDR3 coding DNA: TGTGCCAGCAGCGACAGGGCCCGGGGCTGGGCCAACGTCCTGACTTTC.

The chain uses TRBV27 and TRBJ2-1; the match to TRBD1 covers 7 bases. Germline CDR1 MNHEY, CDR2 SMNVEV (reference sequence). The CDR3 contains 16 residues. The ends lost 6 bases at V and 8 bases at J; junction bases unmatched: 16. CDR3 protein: CASSPDRVQVLDEQFF. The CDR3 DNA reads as TGTGCCAGCAGCCCAGACAGGGTTCAGGTTTTGGATGAGCAGTTCTTC.

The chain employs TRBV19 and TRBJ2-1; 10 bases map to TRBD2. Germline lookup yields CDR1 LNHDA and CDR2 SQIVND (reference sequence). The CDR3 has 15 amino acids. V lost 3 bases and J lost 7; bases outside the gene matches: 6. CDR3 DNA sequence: TGTGCCAGTAGTATTCGGACTAGCGGAATTAATGAGCAGTTCTTC. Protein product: CASSIRTSGINEQFF.

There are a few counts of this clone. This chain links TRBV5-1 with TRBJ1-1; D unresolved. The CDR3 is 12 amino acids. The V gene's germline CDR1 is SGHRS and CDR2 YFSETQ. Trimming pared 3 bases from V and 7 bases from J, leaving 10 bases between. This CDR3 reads CASSSRIGEAFF. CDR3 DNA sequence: TGCGCCAGCAGCTCTAGGATAGGTGAAGCTTTCTTT.

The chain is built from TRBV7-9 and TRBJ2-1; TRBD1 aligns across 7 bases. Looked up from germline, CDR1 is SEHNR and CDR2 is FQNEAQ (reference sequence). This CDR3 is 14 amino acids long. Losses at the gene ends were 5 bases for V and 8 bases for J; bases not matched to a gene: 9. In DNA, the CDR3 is TGTGCCAGCAGCGACCCCAGGGGGATGGATGAGCAGTTCTTC. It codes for CASSDPRGMDEQFF.

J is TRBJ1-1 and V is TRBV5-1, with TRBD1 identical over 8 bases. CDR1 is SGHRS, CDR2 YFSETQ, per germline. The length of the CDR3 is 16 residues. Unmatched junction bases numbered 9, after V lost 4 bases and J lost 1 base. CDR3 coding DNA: TGCGCCAGCAGCCCCTTGACAGGGGCGAGGAACACTGAAGCTTTCTTT. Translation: CASSPLTGARNTEAFF.

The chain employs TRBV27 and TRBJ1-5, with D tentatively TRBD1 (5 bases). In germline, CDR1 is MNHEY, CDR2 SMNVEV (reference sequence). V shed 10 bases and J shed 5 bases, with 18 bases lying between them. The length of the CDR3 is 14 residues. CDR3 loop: CATAPTAPDQPQHF. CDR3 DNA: TGTGCCACCGCCCCGACAGCCCCGGATCAGCCCCAGCATTTT.

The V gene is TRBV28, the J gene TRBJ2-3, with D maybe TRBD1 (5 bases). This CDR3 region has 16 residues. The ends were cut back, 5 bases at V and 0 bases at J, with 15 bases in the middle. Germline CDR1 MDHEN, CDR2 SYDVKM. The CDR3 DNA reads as TGTGCCAGCAGTCCAACGACGGACACTAGCACAGATACGCAGTATTTT. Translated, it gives CASSPTTDTSTDTQYF.

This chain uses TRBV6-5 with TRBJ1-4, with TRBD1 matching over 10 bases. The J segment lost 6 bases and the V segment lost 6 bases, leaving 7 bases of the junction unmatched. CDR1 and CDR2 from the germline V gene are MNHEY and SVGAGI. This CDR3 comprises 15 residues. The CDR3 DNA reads TGTGCCAGCAGCCGGGGACAGGGGTCTCATGAAAAACTGTTTTTT. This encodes CASSRGQGSHEKLFF.

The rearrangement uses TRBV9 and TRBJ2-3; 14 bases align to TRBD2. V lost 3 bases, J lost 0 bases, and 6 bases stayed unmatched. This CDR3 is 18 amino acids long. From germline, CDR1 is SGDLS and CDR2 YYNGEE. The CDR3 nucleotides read TGTGCCAGCAGCGCAAGACTAGCGGGGGGGGATAGCACAGATACGCAGTATTTT. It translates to CASSARLAGGDSTDTQYF.

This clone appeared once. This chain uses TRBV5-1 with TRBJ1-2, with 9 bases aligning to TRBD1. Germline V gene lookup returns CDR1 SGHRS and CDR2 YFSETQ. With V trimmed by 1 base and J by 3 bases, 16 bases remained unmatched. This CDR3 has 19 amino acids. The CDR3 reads CASSLPLGQGKEEDYGYTF. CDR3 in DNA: TGCGCCAGCAGCTTGCCCCTAGGACAGGGGAAAGAGGAGGACTATGGCTACACCTTC.

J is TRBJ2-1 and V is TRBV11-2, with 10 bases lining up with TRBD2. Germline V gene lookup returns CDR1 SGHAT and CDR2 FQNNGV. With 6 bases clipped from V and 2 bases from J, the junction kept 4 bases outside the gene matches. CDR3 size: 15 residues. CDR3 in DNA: TGTGCCAGCAGATCTAGCGGGAGTCCCTACAATGAGCAGTTCTTC. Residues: CASRSSGSPYNEQFF.